The clone carrying this T cell receptor beta chain was seen a handful of times. Its specificity is unknown. The germline CDR1 and CDR2 sequences are DFQATT and SNEGSKA (reference sequence). V trimming: 3 bases; J trimming: 2 bases; junction bases outside the gene matches: 14. This CDR3 comprises 17 residues. This specimen belongs to a study of blood T cells in healthy people across ages. Study-wide results and caveats: There was a strong correlation between TCR beta diversity and naive T cell percentage. Unsorted PBMCs blocked a conclusive comparison of naive and antigen-experienced cells.

For the second PCR, which ran for roughly 6 to 12 cycles, a sample-barcoded 5' primer and a J-beta primer mix were used. From the 5' RACE reads, TCRdb called clonotypes with MiXCR, one entry per CDR3 protein. The data contain about 1.1 million distinct CDR3 sequences, less than 45% of them singletons. Peripheral blood, approximately 10 milliliters per donor, was collected. V gene TRBV20-1 combines with J gene TRBJ2-3; 7 bases line up with TRBD1. The sample comprised blood. The receptor was derived from a man younger than 35 in good health. The CDR3 region has the DNA TGCAGTGCTAGGGACAGGCTTTCACCCAGTTTCACAGATACGCAGTATTTT. Its translation: CSARDRLSPSFTDTQYF.